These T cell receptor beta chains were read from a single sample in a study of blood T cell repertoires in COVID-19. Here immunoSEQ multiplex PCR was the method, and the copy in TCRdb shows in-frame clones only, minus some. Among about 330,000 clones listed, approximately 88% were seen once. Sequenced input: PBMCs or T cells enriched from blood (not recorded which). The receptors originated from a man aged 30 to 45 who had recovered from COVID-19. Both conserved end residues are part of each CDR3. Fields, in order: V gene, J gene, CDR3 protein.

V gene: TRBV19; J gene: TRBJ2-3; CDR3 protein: CASRDPASGATDTQYF
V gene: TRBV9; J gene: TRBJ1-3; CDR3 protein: CASSRDNGGSGNTIYF
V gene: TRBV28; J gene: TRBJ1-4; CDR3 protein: CASSFMVQGGEKLFF
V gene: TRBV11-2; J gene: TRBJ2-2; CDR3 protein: CASSRRQEDTGELFF
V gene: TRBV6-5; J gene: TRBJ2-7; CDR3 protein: CASRTDLYEQYF
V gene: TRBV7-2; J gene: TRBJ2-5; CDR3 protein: CASSHTSGGARETQYF
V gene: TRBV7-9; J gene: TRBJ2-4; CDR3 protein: CASSLGGAAAKNIQYF
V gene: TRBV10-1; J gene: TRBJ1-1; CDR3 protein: CASRPGQGLNTEAFF
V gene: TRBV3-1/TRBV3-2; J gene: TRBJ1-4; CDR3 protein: CASSQDRLRAYNEKLFF
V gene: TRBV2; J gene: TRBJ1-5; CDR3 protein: CASSEAGSGSAQHF
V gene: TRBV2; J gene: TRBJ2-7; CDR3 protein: CASSDGGKGKGSYEQYF
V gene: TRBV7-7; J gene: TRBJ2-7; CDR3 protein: CASSWGEPGLAPKTGEQYF
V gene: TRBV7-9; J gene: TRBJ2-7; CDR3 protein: CASSLGRDSPYEQYF
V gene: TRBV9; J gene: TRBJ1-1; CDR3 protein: CASSAHVGNTEAFF
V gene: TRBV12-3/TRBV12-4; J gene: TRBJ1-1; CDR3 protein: CASKLTGTEAFF
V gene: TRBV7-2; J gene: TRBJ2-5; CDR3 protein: CASSGGGSHQETQYF
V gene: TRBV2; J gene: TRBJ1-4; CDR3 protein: CASRVVQGANEKLFF
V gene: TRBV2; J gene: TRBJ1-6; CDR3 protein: CASTTGSYNSPLHF
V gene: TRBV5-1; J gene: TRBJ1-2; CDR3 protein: CASSLNSGQSEGYTF
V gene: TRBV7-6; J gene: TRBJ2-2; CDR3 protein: CASSSWTGGDTGELFF
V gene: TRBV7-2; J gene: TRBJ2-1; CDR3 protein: CASSSDRNEQFF
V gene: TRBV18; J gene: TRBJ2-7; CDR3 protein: CASSFRTGGYEQYF
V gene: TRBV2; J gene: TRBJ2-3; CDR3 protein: CAIGQGGDTQYF
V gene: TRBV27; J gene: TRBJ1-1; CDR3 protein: CASSLSPQGGTEAFF
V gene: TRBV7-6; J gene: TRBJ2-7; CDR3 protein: CASSNTYEQYF
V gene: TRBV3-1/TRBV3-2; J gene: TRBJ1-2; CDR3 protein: CASSQSGGGDGYTF
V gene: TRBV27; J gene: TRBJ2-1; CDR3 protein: CASRRKQGTSSYNEQFF
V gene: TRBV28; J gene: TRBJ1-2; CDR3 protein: CASSLKGAGYTF